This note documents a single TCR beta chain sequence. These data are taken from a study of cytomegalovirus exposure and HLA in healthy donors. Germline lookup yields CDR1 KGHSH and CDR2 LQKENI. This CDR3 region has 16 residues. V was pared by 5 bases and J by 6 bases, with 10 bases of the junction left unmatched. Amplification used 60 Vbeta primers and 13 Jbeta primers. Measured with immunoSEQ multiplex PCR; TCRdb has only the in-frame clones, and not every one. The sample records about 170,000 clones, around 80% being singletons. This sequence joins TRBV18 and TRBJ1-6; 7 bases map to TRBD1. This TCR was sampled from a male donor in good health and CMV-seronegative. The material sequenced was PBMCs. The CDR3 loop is CASSAAPGQTNSPLHF. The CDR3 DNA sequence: TGTGCCAGCTCAGCGGCACCGGGACAGACTAATTCACCCCTCCACTTT.